The 5 T cell receptor beta chains listed next were all sequenced from one sample in a study of cytomegalovirus exposure and HLA in healthy donors. The PCR used 60 Vbeta and 13 Jbeta primers. Measured with immunoSEQ multiplex PCR; TCRdb has only the in-frame clones, and not every one. The repertoire holds roughly 160,000 clones, 85% seen once, with 1% in the top ten. Sequencing was performed on PBMCs. The receptors stem from a boy between 2 and 15 years old in good health and CMV-seronegative.

The chain uses TRBV27 and TRBJ2-5; 8 bases line up with TRBD2. J was trimmed by 11 bases and V by 7 bases; bases with no gene match: 15. The CDR3 contains 14 residues. CDR1 and CDR2 (germline): MNHEY, SMNVEV (reference sequence). The CDR3 DNA is TGTGCCAGCAAAACTAGCGGACCCCTTACGGGGCAGTACTTC. Its translation: CASKTSGPLTGQYF.

V is TRBV7-9 and J is TRBJ2-1; 9 bases align to TRBD2. CDR1 is SEHNR and CDR2 is FQNEAQ in the germline V gene (reference sequence). The CDR3 extends over 17 amino acids. The J segment lost 0 bases and the V segment lost 2 bases, leaving 5 bases of the junction unmatched. In nucleotides, the CDR3 is TGTGCCAGCAGCTTACCTAGCGGGGCTAGCTCCTACAATGAGCAGTTCTTC. Translated: CASSLPSGASSYNEQFF. Variable domain in full (rest from reference TRBV7-9 and TRBJ2-1): DTGVSQNPRHKITKRGQNVTFRCDPISEHNRLYWYRQTLGQGPEFLTYFQNEAQLEKSRLLSDRFSAERPKGSFSTLEIQRTEQGDSAMYLCASSLPSGASSYNEQFFGPGTRLTVL.

V is TRBV5-1 and J is TRBJ1-1; D is undetermined. Trimming removed 0 bases at V and 1 base at J, with 13 bases between. Germline CDR1 is SGHRS and CDR2 is YFSETQ. The CDR3 totals 16 residues. The CDR3 sequence: CASSLGEFWGNTEAFF. CDR3 DNA: TGCGCCAGCAGCTTGGGGGAGTTTTGGGGGAACACTGAAGCTTTCTTT.

J is TRBJ1-1 and V is TRBV28; no reliable D call. V lost 5 bases to trimming and J lost 11 bases, with 18 bases between them. The CDR3 totals 13 residues. Germline V gives CDR1 MDHEN, CDR2 SYDVKM. CDR3 protein: CASSLIGEPGAFF. CDR3 DNA sequence: TGTGCCAGCAGTCTGATCGGCGAACCGGGGGCTTTCTTT.

The chain joins TRBV6-4 to TRBJ2-7, with TRBD1 matching over 8 bases. Trimming at V came to 10 bases and at J to 6 bases, leaving 17 bases not matched to a gene. The CDR3 has 15 amino acids. CDR1 and CDR2 from the germline V gene are MRHNA and SNTAGT. The chain's CDR3 is CANSAKDRDISEQYV. The CDR3 nucleotides read TGTGCCAACTCGGCCAAGGACAGGGACATAAGCGAGCAGTACGTC.